This T cell receptor beta chain was sequenced in a study of OX40 agonist ivuxolimab in advanced cancers. General notes on the study: Ivuxolimab was a fully human IgG2 agonistic monoclonal antibody targeting the costimulatory receptor OX40 (CD134). Intravenous ivuxolimab was administered to patients every 2 weeks at six dose levels: 0.01, 0.1, 0.3, 1.5, 3 and 10 mg/kg. Of the approximately 50 patients in dose escalation, about 20 had hepatocellular carcinoma, approximately 15 had melanoma, 9 had renal cell carcinoma and 9 had head and neck cancer. The dose-escalation cohort was 82.7% male with a mean age of approximately 60 years, ranging from about 23 to 85. Patients were allowed to have had prior anti-PD-1, anti-PD-L1 or anti-CTLA-4 therapy, and approximately 40% of the dose-escalation patients had previously received checkpoint inhibitors. Three dose-escalation patients achieved partial responses, one with hepatocellular carcinoma and two with cutaneous melanoma. The purpose of peripheral TCRbeta sequencing was to test whether ivuxolimab changed TCR sequence diversity and led to clonal T-cell expansion. The paper describes the monotherapy dose-escalation part (N of about 57 patients) of the phase I trial of ivuxolimab. The paper as a whole reports these results and caveats: The antigen specificity of the peripheral T cells that underwent clonal expansion was not determined. After ivuxolimab, CD8+ T cells had more expanded clones than CD4+ T cells on average. Low levels of normalized T-cell clonal expansion were also seen in some patients who did not respond. In the 0.1-3.0 mg/kg groups, partial responders were among the patients with the lowest normalized peripheral clonal expansion, particularly in CD8+ T cells. Clonal expansion of both CD4+ and CD8+ blood T cells was observed from baseline to week 6 at doses 0.1 to 3.0 mg/kg.

Patients with autoimmune disease history or receiving systemic immunosuppression were excluded from the trial. Peripheral blood for TCR sequencing was drawn from every dose cohort at baseline, at cycle 4 day 1 and at cycle 7 day 1. The samples were taken from a phase I, first-in-human, multicenter, open-label dose-escalation trial of ivuxolimab. Adults with locally advanced or metastatic melanoma, renal cell carcinoma, hepatocellular carcinoma or head and neck squamous cell carcinoma were enrolled in the trial. Before TCR sequencing, CD4+ T cells and CD8+ T cells were sorted from peripheral blood as separate populations. About this clone itself: Its antigen target is currently unknown. No much larger clonotype is one base removed from it; base qualities were not supplied.

For sequencing of the TCRbeta CDR3 region, genomic DNA was extracted from the sorted cells. The immunoSEQ Assay was used for sequencing of TCRbeta CDR3 regions. What TCRdb holds here is the immuneACCESS table cut down to in-frame rearrangements. Part of the clones is not present; checked against another copy, under half of the missing clones reflect an unresolved V gene, and the others are unexplained. The sample records approximately 50,000 clones, about 80% of which are singletons. The ten largest clones take up 3.9% of the sample. Specimen: CD4+ or CD8+ T cells sorted from blood, collected in a trial of the OX40 agonist ivuxolimab. The sequence derives from an adult with an advanced solid tumor such as melanoma, head and neck, liver or kidney cancer.

The bases read TGTGCCAGCAGACAAGGGGGGCCGAACACTGAAGCTTTCTTT. It specifies CASRQGGPNTEAFF. The chain is assembled from TRBV7-9 and TRBJ1-1; D gene: possibly TRBD1, on 6 matching bases. CDR1 SEHNR and CDR2 FQNEAQ are derived from the germline V gene (reference sequence). The CDR3 starts with the cysteine, ends with the phenylalanine, and has 14 residues. This entry keeps only the CDR3 DNA: 42 bases, framed from base 1. V is pared back by 6 bases and J by 1 base, with 12 bases lying between the germline termini.